Listed here are 22 T cell receptor beta chains from one sample, sequenced in a study of control samples from healthy donors and cancer patients. The repertoire was sequenced with immunoSEQ multiplex PCR; TCRdb's copy has only in-frame clones and lacks some. This sample has about 130,000 clones, with around 94% found just once. The specimen was PBMCs. The receptors shown here come from a man between 60 and 75 years old with colorectal cancer.

The rearrangement joins TRBV11-2 to TRBJ1-2; 12 bases fit TRBD1. This CDR3 contains 16 residues. After removal of 5 bases from V and 3 bases from J, the junction contained 7 bases not matched to a gene. Germline lookup yields CDR1 SGHAT and CDR2 FQNNGV. The CDR3 spells CASSPSGTGGHYGYTF. In nucleotides, the CDR3 is TGTGCCAGCAGCCCTTCCGGGACAGGGGGCCACTATGGCTACACCTTC.

The genes are TRBV5-5 and TRBJ1-5, with D perhaps matching TRBD1 (5 bases). Germline V gives CDR1 SGHKS, CDR2 YYEKEE (reference sequence). This CDR3 is 14 amino acids long. V lost 0 bases to trimming and J lost 4 bases, with 8 bases between them. In DNA, the CDR3 is TGTGCCAGCAGCTTGGGGGGGTTGAATCAGCCCCAGCATTTT. Amino acid sequence: CASSLGGLNQPQHF.

This sequence joins TRBV14 and TRBJ2-7; 10 bases fit TRBD1. The CDR3 runs to 16 residues. J lost 4 bases, V lost 1 base, and 7 bases had no gene match. CDR1 is SGHDN and CDR2 is FVKESK in the germline V gene. The CDR3: CASSQGPPGQGYEQYF. CDR3 nucleotide sequence: TGTGCCAGCAGCCAAGGACCTCCGGGACAGGGGTACGAGCAGTACTTC. The full variable domain, with the rest looked up from reference TRBV14 and TRBJ2-7, is EAGVTQFPSHSVIEKGQTVTLRCDPISGHDNLYWYRRVMGKEIKFLLHFVKESKQDESGMPNNRFLAERTGGTYSTLKVQPAELEDSGVYFCASSQGPPGQGYEQYFGPGTRLTVT.

V gene TRBV6-5 combines with J gene TRBJ1-2; the match to TRBD1 covers 9 bases. Unmatched junction bases numbered 9, after V lost 6 bases and J lost 7 bases. CDR1 is MNHEY and CDR2 is SVGAGI in the germline V gene. CDR3 size: 14 residues. The CDR3, as DNA: TGTGCCAGCAGGGCTCCGGGACAGGGCGGTGGCTACACCTTC. Translation gives CASRAPGQGGGYTF.

The chain employs TRBV14 and TRBJ1-2; D remains unclear. CDR1 and CDR2 from the germline V gene are SGHDN and FVKESK. The CDR3 contains 13 residues. The V gene lost 1 base and the J gene lost 2 bases, with 5 bases spanning the gap. The CDR3 is CASSQVQNYGYTF. In DNA, the CDR3 is TGTGCCAGCAGCCAAGTTCAGAACTATGGCTACACCTTC.

This chain uses TRBV7-9 with TRBJ1-2; D possibly corresponds to TRBD1 (6 bases). The CDR3 runs to 14 residues. With 0 bases removed from V and 7 bases from J, the gap between germline ends came to 12 bases. The V gene's germline CDR1 is SEHNR and CDR2 FQNEAQ (reference sequence). DNA of the CDR3: TGTGCCAGCAGCTTAGCCAAACAGGGAGGTGGCTACACCTTC. It yields the protein CASSLAKQGGGYTF.

J is TRBJ2-7 and V is TRBV11-2, with TRBD1 as a possible D gene (5 bases). Trimming removed 5 bases at V and 2 bases at J, with 7 bases between. CDR1 is SGHAT, CDR2 FQNNGV, per germline. CDR3 size: 12 residues. The CDR3 loop is CASSPDTYEQYF. CDR3 sequence (DNA): TGTGCCAGCAGCCCGGACACCTACGAGCAGTACTTC. The variable domain in full, with the rest retrieved from reference TRBV11-2 and TRBJ2-7, is EAGVAQSPRYKIIEKRQSVAFWCNPISGHATLYWYQQILGQGPKLLIQFQNNGVVDDSQLPKDRFSAERLKGVDSTLKIQPAKLEDSAVYLCASSPDTYEQYFGPGTRLTVT.

This chain uses TRBV3-1 (or the pseudogene TRBV3-2) with TRBJ2-5; 10 bases align to TRBD2. The CDR3 sequence is 17 residues long. V lost 0 bases, J lost 3 bases, and 7 bases stayed unmatched. Looked up from germline, CDR1 is LGHDT and CDR2 is YNNKEL (reference sequence). The CDR3 DNA reads as TGTGCCAGCAGCCAAGAGAGGCTAGCGGGGGCTGAAGAGACCCAGTACTTC. Translation: CASSQERLAGAEETQYF.

The rearrangement uses TRBV6-5 and TRBJ2-3; 8 positions agree with TRBD2. Germline CDR1 reads MNHEY; CDR2 reads SVGAGI. V trimming: 5 bases; J trimming: 3 bases; junction bases outside the gene matches: 4. The CDR3 consists of 14 residues. The DNA of the CDR3 is TGTGCCAGCAGTACCCGGGGGGGTACAGATACGCAGTATTTT. Translation: CASSTRGGTDTQYF.

The CDR3: CASSYSSAANQPQHF. The CDR3 bases are TGTGCCAGCAGTTACTCGAGTGCAGCAAATCAGCCCCAGCATTTT. The gene calls are TRBV6-6 and TRBJ1-5; D uncertain. The CDR3 is 15 residues long. Germline assignment: CDR1 MNHNY and CDR2 SVGAGI (reference sequence). V lost 0 bases to trimming and J lost 4 bases, with 10 bases between them.

This clone was found once. The V call is TRBV11-2, the J call TRBJ1-4, with D unresolved. Trimming took 5 bases from V and 3 from J, leaving 16 bases between them. The germline V gene encodes CDR1 SGHAT and CDR2 FQNNGV. The CDR3 length is 16 residues. CDR3 residues: CASSPGRFAANEKLFF. In DNA, the CDR3 is TGTGCCAGCAGCCCAGGACGATTTGCGGCTAATGAAAAACTGTTTTTT.

The rearrangement uses TRBV9 and TRBJ2-7; 9 bases line up with TRBD1. The V gene end was trimmed by 3 bases and the J gene end by 5 bases; junction bases not matched to a gene: 9. This CDR3 contains 15 residues. The germline CDR1 and CDR2 sequences are SGDLS and YYNGEE. The CDR3: CASSEWTGVRNEQYF. CDR3 nucleotide sequence: TGTGCCAGCAGCGAATGGACAGGGGTAAGGAACGAGCAGTACTTC.

The chain joins TRBV21-1 to TRBJ2-1. TRBV21-1 is a documented pseudogene. The CDR3 runs 13 residues. The CDR3: CASSKDEDNEQFF. The CDR3 DNA reads as TGTGCCAGCAGCAAAGATGAAGATAATGAGCAGTTCTTC.

The V gene is TRBV6-6, the J gene TRBJ1-2; D perhaps matches TRBD1 (6 bases). V was trimmed by 4 bases and J by 7 bases, leaving 13 bases between them. There are 13 residues in the CDR3. CDR1 and CDR2 from the germline V gene are MNHNY and SVGAGI (reference sequence). The CDR3: CASSSGGQAGYTF. The CDR3 DNA is TGTGCCAGCAGTTCCGGGGGACAAGCTGGCTACACCTTC.

The rearrangement uses TRBV10-3 and TRBJ1-6, with D maybe TRBD1 (6 bases). CDR3 length: 19 residues. The germline gives CDR1 ENHRY, CDR2 SYGVKD. V was trimmed by 0 bases and J by 7 bases, leaving 22 bases between them. CDR3 sequence reads: CAISESKPGWGLGNSPLHF. CDR3 nucleotide sequence: TGTGCCATCAGTGAGTCGAAGCCAGGGTGGGGGCTTGGGAATTCACCCCTCCACTTT.

V gene TRBV5-8 combines with J gene TRBJ1-2; D remains ambiguous. The germline CDR1 and CDR2 sequences are SGHTS and YDEGEE. Trimming removed 0 bases at V and 5 bases at J, with 11 bases between. This CDR3 has 14 residues. The chain's CDR3 is CASSLAGFRYGYTF. The CDR3 coding sequence is TGTGCCAGCAGCTTGGCGGGTTTTAGGTATGGCTACACCTTC.

In its sample, this clone was seen once. The chain is built from TRBV24-1 and TRBJ1-2, with 10 bases identical to TRBD1. Trimming at V came to 4 bases and at J to 4 bases, leaving 8 bases not matched to a gene. CDR1 is KGHDR, CDR2 SFDVKD, per germline. The CDR3 is 16 residues long. The CDR3 region is CATSDSGQGGLYGYTF. CDR3 DNA: TGTGCCACCAGTGACTCTGGACAGGGGGGGCTCTATGGCTACACCTTC.

The chain joins TRBV7-8 to TRBJ2-7; 7 nucleotides align to TRBD1. Unmatched junction bases numbered 7, after V lost 3 bases and J lost 2 bases. Germline-derived CDR1 and CDR2 are SGHVS and FQNEAQ. CDR3 length: 15 residues. This CDR3 is CASSFGQDWAYEQYF. CDR3 nucleotides: TGTGCCAGCAGCTTTGGACAGGACTGGGCCTACGAGCAGTACTTC.

J is TRBJ1-6 and V is TRBV6-2 or TRBV6-3; TRBD1 might be the D (5 bases). V was shortened by 0 bases and J by 8 bases, with 11 bases between the two germline ends. Germline V gene lookup returns CDR1 MNHEY and CDR2 SVGEGT. The CDR3 contains 15 residues. The CDR3 spells CASSYSTRGDSPLHF. The DNA of the CDR3 is TGTGCCAGCAGTTACTCGACTCGGGGCGATTCACCCCTCCACTTT.

The chain is built from TRBV5-4 and TRBJ1-1; tentatively, D is TRBD1 (6 bases). This CDR3 comprises 12 residues. CDR1 and CDR2 (germline): SGHNT, YYREEE (reference sequence). Trimming took 5 bases from V and 5 from J, leaving 10 bases between them. The CDR3 DNA follows: TGTGCCAGCAGAAAGCAGGGGACTGAAGCTTTCTTT. This encodes CASRKQGTEAFF. Based on the CDR3 plus reference TRBV5-4 and TRBJ1-1, the full variable domain is ETGVTQSPTHLIKTRGQQVTLRCSSQSGHNTVSWYQQALGQGPQFIFQYYREEENGRGNFPPRFSGLQFPNYSSELNVNALELDDSALYLCASRKQGTEAFFGQGTRLTVV.

V gene TRBV3-1 (or the pseudogene TRBV3-2) combines with J gene TRBJ1-2; D remains ambiguous. The CDR3 loop spans 14 amino acids. In germline, CDR1 is LGHDT, CDR2 YNNKEL (reference sequence). The germline V and J ends were trimmed by 7 bases and 6 bases, with 18 bases remaining between them. The CDR3 coding sequence is TGTGCCAGCACTCCCGCCCGTGGAGGCCATGGCTACACCTTC. Translation: CASTPARGGHGYTF.

This chain joins TRBV6-1 and TRBJ2-5, with a weak D call TRBD1 (5 bases). There are 18 residues in the CDR3. The germline V and J ends were trimmed by 2 bases and 4 bases, with 23 bases remaining between them. Germline CDR1 MNHNS, CDR2 SASEGT. The CDR3 protein is CASSEPLLRQPNRETQYF. CDR3 DNA: TGTGCCAGCAGTGAACCCCTCCTTCGACAGCCTAACCGAGAGACCCAGTACTTC.